At least ten counts were recorded for the clone carrying this T cell receptor (beta chain). Its antigen is currently unknown. The sample comes from a study of lung T cells in sarcoidosis with Löfgren's syndrome. Study in general: Analyses focused on Löfgren's syndrome patients. Study findings and constraints: In alpha-beta pairs, TRAV12-1 favored TRBV2, and their CDR3s were homologous.

From the reads, TCRdb called clonotypes with MiXCR, one entry per CDR3 protein. The sample lists just under 20,000 distinct CDR3 sequences, roughly 22% occurring once. The CDR3 is 15 residues long. Germline loops: CDR1 GTSNPN, CDR2 SVGIG (reference sequence). The ends were cut back, 3 bases at V and 7 bases at J, with 19 bases in the middle. The sequencing input was CD4+ T cells from PBMCs. The V gene is TRBV30, the J gene TRBJ1-3, with a possible D match to TRBD1 (6 bases). The clonotype was recovered from a human donor with sarcoidosis (Löfgren's syndrome or another form), or a control subject (not recorded which). CDR3 amino acids: CAWRRTATLTNTIYF. The CDR3 nucleotides are TGTGCCTGGAGGCGGACAGCCACACTTACTAACACCATATATTTT.